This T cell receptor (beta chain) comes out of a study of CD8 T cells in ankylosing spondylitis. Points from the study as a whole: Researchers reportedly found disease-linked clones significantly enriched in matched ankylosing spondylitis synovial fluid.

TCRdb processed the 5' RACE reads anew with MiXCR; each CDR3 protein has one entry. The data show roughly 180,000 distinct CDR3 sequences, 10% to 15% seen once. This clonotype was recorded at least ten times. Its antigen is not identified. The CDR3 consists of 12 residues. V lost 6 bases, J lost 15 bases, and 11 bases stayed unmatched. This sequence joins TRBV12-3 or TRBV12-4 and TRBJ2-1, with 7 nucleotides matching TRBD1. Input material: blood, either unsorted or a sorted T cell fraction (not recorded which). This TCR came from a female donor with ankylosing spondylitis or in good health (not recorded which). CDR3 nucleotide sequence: TGTGCCAGCAGCCGTGACAGGGATAACCCGTTCTTC. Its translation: CASSRDRDNPFF.